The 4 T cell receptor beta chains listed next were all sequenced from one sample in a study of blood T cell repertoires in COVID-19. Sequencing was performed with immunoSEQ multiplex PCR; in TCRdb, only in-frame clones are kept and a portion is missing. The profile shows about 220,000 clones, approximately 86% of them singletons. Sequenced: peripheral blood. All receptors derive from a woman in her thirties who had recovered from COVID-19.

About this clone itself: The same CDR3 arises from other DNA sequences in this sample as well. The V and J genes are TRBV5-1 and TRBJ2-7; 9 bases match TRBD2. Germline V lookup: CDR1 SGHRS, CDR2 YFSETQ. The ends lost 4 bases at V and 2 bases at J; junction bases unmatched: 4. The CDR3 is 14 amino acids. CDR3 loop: CASSLAGQTYEQYF. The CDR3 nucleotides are TGCGCCAGCAGCCTAGCGGGACAGACCTACGAGCAGTACTTC.

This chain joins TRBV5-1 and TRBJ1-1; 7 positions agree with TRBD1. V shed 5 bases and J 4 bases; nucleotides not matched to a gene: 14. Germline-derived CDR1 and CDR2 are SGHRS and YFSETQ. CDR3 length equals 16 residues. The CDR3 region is CASRIRGQGGRTEAFF. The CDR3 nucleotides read TGCGCCAGCAGGATTAGGGGGCAGGGAGGACGCACTGAAGCTTTCTTT.

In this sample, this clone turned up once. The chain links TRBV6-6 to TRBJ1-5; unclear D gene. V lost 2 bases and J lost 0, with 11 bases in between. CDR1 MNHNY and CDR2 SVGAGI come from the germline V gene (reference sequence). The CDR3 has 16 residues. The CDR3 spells CASSYEVADSNQPQHF. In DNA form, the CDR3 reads TGTGCCAGCAGTTACGAGGTGGCCGATAGCAATCAGCCCCAGCATTTT.

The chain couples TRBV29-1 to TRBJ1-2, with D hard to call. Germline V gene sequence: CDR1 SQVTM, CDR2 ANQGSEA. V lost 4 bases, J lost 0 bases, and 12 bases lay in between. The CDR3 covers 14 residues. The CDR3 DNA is TGCAGCGTTGTGTCAGGCCAGGCTAACTATGGCTACACCTTC. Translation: CSVVSGQANYGYTF. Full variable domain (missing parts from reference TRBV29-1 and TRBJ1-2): SAVISQKPSRDICQRGTSLTIQCQVDSQVTMMFWYRQQPGQSLTLIATANQGSEATYESGFVIDKFPISRPNLTFSTLTVSNMSPEDSSIYLCSVVSGQANYGYTFGSGTRLTVV.